What follows are 32 T cell receptor beta chains derived from one specimen sequenced in a study of vaccination effects on CD4 cells after COVID-19. Assay: immunoSEQ multiplex PCR; the TCRdb copy retains only in-frame clones and omits some. The sample has some 25,000 clones; about 72% are singletons. Prior to sequencing, the ViraFEST assay stimulated PBMC with viral peptide pools, which expanded the antigen-specific CD4+ T cells. When around 10 days of culture had elapsed, CD4+ T cells were isolated. Each vaccine recipient was nucleocapsid antibody negative and had no prior SARS-CoV-2 infection. Their cognate antigens are unknown. Sequences were derived from CD4+ T cells from PBMCs cultured with HCoV-OC43 spike peptides, sampled before COVID-19 vaccination. The subset: HCoV-OC43 spike overlapping peptide pool stimulation. These receptors all stem from a human donor who received a COVID-19 vaccine.

The chain links TRBV6-2 or TRBV6-3 to TRBJ1-1; D is possibly TRBD1 (5 bases). The CDR3 loop spans 14 amino acids. Germline assignment: CDR1 MNHEY and CDR2 SVGEGT. Between the trimmed V and J ends, which lost 0 bases and 10 bases, there was a span of 15 bases. The CDR3 bases are TGTGCCAGCAGTTACTCGGGGACGGCCGTGGGAGCTTTCTTT. Protein sequence: CASSYSGTAVGAFF.

The V and J genes are TRBV6-5 and TRBJ2-7, with 12 bases lining up with TRBD2. V shed 5 bases, J shed 2 bases, and the junction held 1 base outside the gene matches. This CDR3 has 14 amino acids. Per the germline V gene, CDR1 is MNHEY and CDR2 is SVGAGI. CDR3 DNA: TGTGCCAGCAGTCTAGCGGGAGGGCCCTACGAGCAGTACTTC. Its protein is CASSLAGGPYEQYF.

This clone occurred a few times. This chain uses TRBV3-1 (or the pseudogene TRBV3-2) with TRBJ1-1; D is unresolved. V was clipped by 1 base and J by 6 bases, with 12 bases between them. The CDR3 sequence is 14 residues long. Germline V gene lookup returns CDR1 LGHDT and CDR2 YNNKEL (reference sequence). This CDR3 reads CASSQGDRVSEAFF. CDR3 DNA: TGTGCCAGCAGCCAAGGGGATCGGGTTTCTGAAGCTTTCTTT.

This chain connects TRBV19 to TRBJ2-6; D not certain. V lost 6 bases and J lost 0, with 9 bases in between. Germline CDR1 reads LNHDA; CDR2 reads SQIVND (reference sequence). The CDR3 contains 15 residues. The CDR3, as DNA: TGTGCCAGTAGAGAGGTGGACTCTGGGGCCAACGTCCTGACTTTC. It specifies CASREVDSGANVLTF.

The rearrangement joins TRBV25-1 to TRBJ2-1; D not resolved. V lost 5 bases and J lost 6, with 17 bases in between. The germline CDR1 and CDR2 sequences are MGHDK and SYGVNS. This CDR3 region has 15 residues. In DNA form, the CDR3 reads TGTGCCAGCAGTCCCCTAGACCCAGAACTCAATGAGCAGTTCTTC. Translation: CASSPLDPELNEQFF.

The rearrangement uses TRBV19 and TRBJ1-5, with 10 bases identical to TRBD1. V shed 4 bases, J shed 7 bases, and the junction held 10 bases outside the gene matches. This CDR3 region has 16 residues. Germline lookup yields CDR1 LNHDA and CDR2 SQIVND (reference sequence). CDR3 region: CASSNGQGDPRQPQHF. CDR3 DNA: TGTGCCAGTAGTAACGGACAGGGGGACCCCCGGCAGCCCCAGCATTTT.

The gene calls are TRBV12-3 or TRBV12-4 and TRBJ2-7; no clear D gene. V lost 7 bases and J lost 3, with 10 bases in between. The CDR3 spans 12 residues. CDR3 coding DNA: TGTGCCAGCACTCTCTCCCTCTACGAGCAGTACTTC. Its protein is CASTLSLYEQYF.

This clone was counted a few times. The chain uses TRBV18 and TRBJ1-1; D is unclear. The germline V gene has CDR1 KGHSH and CDR2 LQKENI. This CDR3 is built from 13 residues. V lost 8 bases and J lost 0, with 10 bases in between. The CDR3 region has the DNA TGTGCCAGCAGGGTAGCCATGAACACTGAAGCTTTCTTT. Amino acids: CASRVAMNTEAFF.

The chain couples TRBV27 to TRBJ1-6, with D hard to call. Deletions cut 5 bases from V and 0 bases from J, with 14 bases between. Germline V gene sequence: CDR1 MNHEY, CDR2 SMNVEV (reference sequence). This CDR3 is 17 amino acids long. As DNA, the CDR3 is TGTGCCAGCAGTGATCAGTATTCTAGCTCCTATAATTCACCCCTCCACTTT. This encodes CASSDQYSSSYNSPLHF.

This clone was seen only a few times. The CDR3: CASSLDGREGRDEQYF. In DNA, the CDR3 is TGTGCCAGCAGCTTAGATGGGCGGGAGGGCCGCGACGAGCAGTACTTC. The chain recombines TRBV11-3 with TRBJ2-7, with 9 bases matching TRBD2. Germline V gene lookup returns CDR1 SGHNT and CDR2 YENEEA. CDR3 length: 16 residues. The ends lost 0 bases at V and 5 bases at J; junction bases unmatched: 8.

V is TRBV13 and J is TRBJ2-7; 8 positions match TRBD1. Germline CDR1 is PRHDT and CDR2 is FYEKMQ (reference sequence). This CDR3 is 17 amino acids long. J gave up 7 bases and V 2 bases, and 16 bases lay outside the gene matches. Here the CDR3 DNA reads TGTGCCAGCAGCTTATCATGGGACAGGAGGGTCTTGATGGAGCAGTACTTC. Translated, it gives CASSLSWDRRVLMEQYF.

The chain couples TRBV10-3 to TRBJ1-2; no clear D. From germline, CDR1 is ENHRY and CDR2 SYGVKD. The CDR3 runs to 14 residues. V lost 4 bases, J lost 3 bases, and 12 bases lay in between. The chain's CDR3 is CAISAQEEDYGYTF. Here the CDR3 DNA reads TGTGCCATCAGTGCGCAGGAGGAGGACTATGGCTACACCTTC.

The CDR3 DNA sequence: TGTGCCTGGAGCCAGACAGGGAATGGAAACACCATATATTTT. Its protein is CAWSQTGNGNTIYF. This chain uses TRBV30 with TRBJ1-3, with 7 nucleotides matching TRBD1. The V gene end was trimmed by 3 bases and the J gene end by 3 bases; junction bases not matched to a gene: 5. CDR3 length: 14 amino acids. The germline V gene has CDR1 GTSNPN and CDR2 SVGIG (reference sequence).

This clone has a single count. The chain combines TRBV3-1 (or the pseudogene TRBV3-2) with TRBJ2-7, with TRBD1 as a possible D gene (6 bases). CDR3 length: 15 amino acids. V lost 1 base to trimming and J lost 2 bases, with 12 bases between them. Germline CDR1 is LGHDT and CDR2 is YNNKEL (reference sequence). The CDR3 region is CASSQATGPAYEQYF. For the CDR3, the DNA is TGTGCCAGCAGCCAAGCGACAGGCCCTGCCTACGAGCAGTACTTC.

This clone is medium-sized (0.01 to 0.1%) within its sample. This chain links TRBV10-1 with TRBJ1-1, with TRBD1 as a possible D gene (5 bases). This CDR3 has 14 amino acids. Trimming removed 7 bases at V and 3 bases at J, with 15 bases between. CDR1 WNHNN and CDR2 SYGVQD come from the germline V gene (reference sequence). CDR3 nucleotides: TGCGCCAGCAAACCTACAGGATTACACACTGAAGCTTTCTTT. Translating gives CASKPTGLHTEAFF.

V gene TRBV6-4 combines with J gene TRBJ1-1, with TRBD1 matching 9 bases. The CDR3 runs 14 residues. The ends lost 6 bases at V and 4 bases at J; junction bases unmatched: 6. Per germline, CDR1 MRHNA and CDR2 SNTAGT. The CDR3 DNA reads TGTGCCAGCAGCCGGACAGGGGATAGCACTGAAGCTTTCTTT. This gives the protein CASSRTGDSTEAFF.

The chain joins TRBV19 to TRBJ1-2; 9 nucleotides match TRBD1. This CDR3 has 16 residues. CDR1 and CDR2 from the germline V gene are LNHDA and SQIVND (reference sequence). The V gene end was trimmed by 5 bases and the J gene end by 1 base; junction bases not matched to a gene: 8. The CDR3 DNA sequence: TGTGCCAGTAGTCAGGGACAGGGTAGAGTTAACTATGGCTACACCTTC. Its translation is CASSQGQGRVNYGYTF.

This chain joins TRBV27 and TRBJ2-1; 10 bases line up with TRBD1. The length of the CDR3 is 18 residues. Per germline, CDR1 MNHEY and CDR2 SMNVEV (reference sequence). J was trimmed by 0 bases and V by 8 bases; bases with no gene match: 13. The CDR3 spells CASAAGTGAISSYNEQFF. As DNA, the CDR3 is TGTGCCAGCGCAGCCGGGACAGGGGCTATAAGCTCCTACAATGAGCAGTTCTTC.

This clone was seen just once. The chain recombines TRBV6-5 with TRBJ2-3, with 9 bases lining up with TRBD2. The CDR3 loop spans 14 amino acids. Germline CDR1 MNHEY, CDR2 SVGAGI. The V and J ends lost 7 bases and 5 bases, in that order; junction bases with no gene match: 7. In DNA form, the CDR3 reads TGTGCCAGCAATCTAGCGGGGTCTGGAGATACGCAGTATTTT. It encodes CASNLAGSGDTQYF.

The CDR3 coding sequence is TGTGCCAGCTCACCACAAATCGGACAGGGGGAAAGTGGCTACACCTTC. Protein sequence: CASSPQIGQGESGYTF. The V call is TRBV18, the J call TRBJ1-2; 10 positions match TRBD1. Germline V lookup: CDR1 KGHSH, CDR2 LQKENI. The V gene end was trimmed by 1 base and the J gene end by 7 bases; junction bases not matched to a gene: 9. This CDR3 is 16 amino acids long.

The sample holds one count of this clone. The V call is TRBV15, the J call TRBJ2-1, with TRBD2 matching over 13 bases. V shed 1 base, J shed 5 bases, and the junction held 8 bases outside the gene matches. The CDR3 spans 18 residues. Germline V lookup: CDR1 LNHNV, CDR2 YYDKDF (reference sequence). The CDR3: CATSRGLAGGSDHNEQFF. CDR3 DNA: TGTGCCACCAGCAGAGGACTAGCGGGGGGTTCTGACCACAATGAGCAGTTCTTC.

The rearrangement joins TRBV5-5 to TRBJ2-2; TRBD1 aligns across 10 bases. The CDR3 spans 15 residues. The trim removed 3 bases at V and 10 bases at J, leaving 9 bases unmatched. Per germline, CDR1 SGHKS and CDR2 YYEKEE (reference sequence). CDR3 in DNA: TGTGCCAGCAGCTCTGGGACAGGGGTGAAGGAGGAGCTGTTTTTT. Translated, it gives CASSSGTGVKEELFF.

This chain connects TRBV6-4 to TRBJ1-1, with D perhaps matching TRBD1 (6 bases). The germline CDR1 and CDR2 sequences are MRHNA and SNTAGT. The CDR3 has 15 amino acids. Trimming left V 4 bases short and J 1 base short, with 13 bases between. CDR3 DNA sequence: TGTGCCAGCAGTGTTGAGGGGGGGCCGAACACTGAAGCTTTCTTT. Its translation is CASSVEGGPNTEAFF.

The genes are TRBV7-2 and TRBJ1-2; TRBD1 agrees at 7 bases. The V segment lost 2 bases and the J segment 2 bases; nucleotides outside the gene matches: 5. CDR3 length: 15 residues. From germline, CDR1 is SGHTA and CDR2 FQGNSA. DNA for the CDR3: TGTGCCAGCAGCTTATATGGGACAGAGAACTATGGCTACACCTTC. The encoded protein is CASSLYGTENYGYTF.

This chain links TRBV5-6 with TRBJ2-2, with 7 positions matching TRBD2. CDR1 and CDR2 (germline): SGHDT, YYEEEE. V was pared by 3 bases and J by 6 bases, with 17 bases of the junction left unmatched. This CDR3 spans 18 amino acids. The CDR3 bases are TGTGCCAGCAGCTGGGGACCTCTCGTCGCGGGAGATGCCGGGGAGCTGTTTTTT. Translating it yields CASSWGPLVAGDAGELFF.

The J gene is TRBJ1-3, the V gene TRBV5-1, with D possibly matching TRBD1 (5 bases). Germline CDR1 SGHRS, CDR2 YFSETQ. There are 16 residues in the CDR3. Trimming removed 0 bases from V and 0 bases from J, with 10 bases in between. CDR3 sequence reads: CASSLDQGSSGNTIYF. The CDR3 DNA reads as TGCGCCAGCAGCTTGGATCAGGGATCCTCTGGAAACACCATATATTTT.

The chain is built from TRBV7-8 and TRBJ2-1, with a weak D call TRBD2 (6 bases). V was shortened by 5 bases and J by 8 bases, with 13 bases between the two germline ends. The CDR3 runs to 13 residues. Germline CDR1 SGHVS, CDR2 FQNEAQ. The CDR3 spells CASSDLTSYEQFF. Here the CDR3 DNA reads TGTGCCAGCAGCGACCTGACTAGTTATGAGCAGTTCTTC.

The chain has TRBV19 and TRBJ2-7, with D tentatively TRBD1 or TRBD2 (5 bases each). Germline lookup yields CDR1 LNHDA and CDR2 SQIVND (reference sequence). The length of the CDR3 is 15 residues. The V gene lost 4 bases and the J gene lost 0 bases, with 13 bases spanning the gap. This chain's CDR3 is CASSSDGTASYEQYF. CDR3 DNA: TGTGCCAGTAGTAGCGACGGGACCGCCTCCTACGAGCAGTACTTC.

The chain carries TRBV5-1 and TRBJ2-7; 7 bases are a match to TRBD2. The trim removed 0 bases at V and 0 bases at J, leaving 12 bases unmatched. Germline V gene lookup returns CDR1 SGHRS and CDR2 YFSETQ. This CDR3 has 18 amino acids. This CDR3 is CASSLAGRGLAVSYEQYF. CDR3 in DNA: TGCGCCAGCAGCTTGGCAGGGCGTGGGCTAGCGGTCTCCTACGAGCAGTACTTC.

V and J are TRBV23-1 and TRBJ1-2; TRBD1 matches 11 bases. TRBV23-1 falls under the ORF class, with uncertain function. The CDR3 spans 15 residues. V gave up 6 bases and J gave up 8 bases; unmatched junction bases: 11. The CDR3, as DNA: TGCGCCAGCAGGCCGGACAGGGGGCAAGTAGAGGGCTACACCTTC. It codes for CASRPDRGQVEGYTF.

This chain joins TRBV12-5 and TRBJ2-7; D gene ambiguous. Looked up from germline, CDR1 is LGHNT and CDR2 is FRNRAP. V lost 6 bases and J lost 1, with 19 bases in between. The CDR3 has 16 amino acids. DNA of the CDR3: TGTGCTAGTGGCCAATCCGGAAATTTTATTTCCTACGAGCAGTACTTC. It is translated as CASGQSGNFISYEQYF.

The gene calls are TRBV3-1 (or the pseudogene TRBV3-2) and TRBJ2-3, with D perhaps assigned TRBD1 or TRBD2 (5 bases each). CDR1 and CDR2 (germline): LGHDT, YNNKEL (reference sequence). Trimming pared 0 bases from V and 6 bases from J, leaving 10 bases between. The CDR3 contains 14 residues. CDR3 residues: CASSQDFREDTQYF. CDR3 sequence (DNA): TGTGCCAGCAGCCAAGACTTCAGGGAGGATACGCAGTATTTT.